This passage covers 5 T cell receptor beta chains from one sample sequenced in a study of OX40 agonist ivuxolimab in advanced cancers. The assay was immunoSEQ multiplex PCR, and TCRdb's table has in-frame clones only and misses some. The sample lists some 11,000 clones; approximately 87% were seen once. This specimen was CD4+ or CD8+ T cells sorted from blood, taken in a trial of the OX40 agonist ivuxolimab. These receptors were collected from an adult with an advanced solid tumor such as melanoma, head and neck, liver or kidney cancer.

The chain has TRBV5-1 and TRBJ2-7; D remains unclear. The CDR3 length is 12 residues. Germline CDR1 and CDR2: SGHRS and YFSETQ. Trimming stripped 3 bases from V and 3 bases from J, with 7 bases between. CDR3 region: CASSSTGYEQYF. The CDR3 coding sequence is TGCGCCAGCAGCTCGACGGGCTACGAGCAGTACTTC.

J is TRBJ1-5 and V is TRBV27; perhaps TRBD1 as D (5 bases). Germline V gene lookup returns CDR1 MNHEY and CDR2 SMNVEV (reference sequence). The ends were cut back, 4 bases at V and 6 bases at J, with 13 bases in the middle. CDR3 length equals 14 residues. CDR3 sequence reads: CASSSGGLVQPQHF. CDR3 bases: TGTGCCAGCAGTTCGGGGGGGTTGGTTCAGCCCCAGCATTTT.

This clone was recorded only once. The DNA for the CDR3 is TGCGCCAGCAGCCAAGATCACGGGACAGTTGTCACCGTAGGCTATGGCTACACCTTC. Encoded protein: CASSQDHGTVVTVGYGYTF. The chain employs TRBV4-1 and TRBJ1-2; 7 nucleotides match TRBD1. CDR3 length: 19 residues. CDR1 MGHRA and CDR2 YSYEKL come from the germline V gene. With V trimmed by 0 bases and J by 4 bases, 17 bases remained unmatched.

The V call is TRBV5-6, the J call TRBJ2-2; no reliable D call. The CDR3 has 14 residues. Trimming took 1 base from V and 1 from J, leaving 5 bases between them. Germline CDR1 SGHDT, CDR2 YYEEEE. CDR3 in amino acids: CASSLSQNTGELFF. The CDR3 DNA reads as TGTGCCAGCAGCTTGTCACAGAACACCGGGGAGCTGTTTTTT. Together with reference TRBV5-6 and TRBJ2-2, the CDR3 gives the full variable domain: DAGVTQSPTHLIKTRGQQVTLRCSPKSGHDTVSWYQQALGQGPQFIFQYYEEEERQRGNFPDRFSGHQFPNYSSELNVNALLLGDSALYLCASSLSQNTGELFFGEGSRLTVL.

The chain couples TRBV15 to TRBJ2-7, with 7 bases that match TRBD1. After removal of 9 bases from V and 6 bases from J, the junction contained 11 bases not matched to a gene. CDR1 is LNHNV, CDR2 YYDKDF, per germline (reference sequence). This CDR3 is built from 13 residues. CDR3 residues: CATTKGGVSEQYF. The CDR3 coding sequence is TGTGCCACAACCAAAGGGGGCGTTTCCGAGCAGTACTTC. Variable domain in full (rest from reference TRBV15 and TRBJ2-7): DAMVIQNPRYQVTQFGKPVTLSCSQTLNHNVMYWYQQKSSQAPKLLFHYYDKDFNNEADTPDNFQSRRPNTSFCFLDIRSPGLGDTAMYLCATTKGGVSEQYFGPGTRLTVT.